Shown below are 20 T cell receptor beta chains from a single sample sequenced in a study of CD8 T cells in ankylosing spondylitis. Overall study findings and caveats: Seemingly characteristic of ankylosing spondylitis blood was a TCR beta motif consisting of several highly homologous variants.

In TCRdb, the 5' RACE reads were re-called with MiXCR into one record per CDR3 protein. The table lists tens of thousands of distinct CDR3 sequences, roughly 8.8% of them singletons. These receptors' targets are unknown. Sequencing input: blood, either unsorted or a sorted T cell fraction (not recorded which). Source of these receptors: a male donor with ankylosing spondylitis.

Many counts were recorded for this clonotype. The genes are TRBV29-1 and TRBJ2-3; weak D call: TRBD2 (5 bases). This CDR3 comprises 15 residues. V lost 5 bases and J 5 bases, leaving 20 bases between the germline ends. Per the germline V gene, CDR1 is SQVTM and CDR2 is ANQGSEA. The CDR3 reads CSVPPQWEKGDTQYF. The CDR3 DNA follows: TGCAGCGTTCCTCCTCAATGGGAGAAAGGAGATACGCAGTATTTT.

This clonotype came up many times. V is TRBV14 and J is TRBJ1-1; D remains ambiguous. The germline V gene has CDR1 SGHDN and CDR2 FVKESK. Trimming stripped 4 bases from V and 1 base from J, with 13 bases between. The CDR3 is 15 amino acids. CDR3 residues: CASSPLMGRNTEAFF. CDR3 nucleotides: TGTGCCAGCAGCCCCCTAATGGGTCGGAACACTGAAGCTTTCTTT.

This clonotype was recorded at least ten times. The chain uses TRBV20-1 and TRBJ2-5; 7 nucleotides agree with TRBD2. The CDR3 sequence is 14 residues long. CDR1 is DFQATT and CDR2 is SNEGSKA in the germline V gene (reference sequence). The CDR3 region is CSPTQLAHQETQYF. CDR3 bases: TGCAGCCCGACTCAACTAGCGCACCAAGAGACCCAGTACTTC.

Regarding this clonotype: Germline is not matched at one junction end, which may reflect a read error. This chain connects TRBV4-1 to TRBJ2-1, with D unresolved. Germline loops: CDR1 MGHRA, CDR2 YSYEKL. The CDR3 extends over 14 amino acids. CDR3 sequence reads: CASSQPYSSNEQFF. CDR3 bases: TGCGCCAGCAGCCAACCGTACTCCTCCAATGAGCAGTTCTTC.

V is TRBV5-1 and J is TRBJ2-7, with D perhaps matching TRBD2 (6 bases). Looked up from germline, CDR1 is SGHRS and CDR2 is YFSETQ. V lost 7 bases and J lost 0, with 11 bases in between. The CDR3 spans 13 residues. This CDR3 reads CASRRVSSYEQYF. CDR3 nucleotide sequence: TGCGCCAGCCGGAGGGTGAGCTCCTACGAGCAGTACTTC. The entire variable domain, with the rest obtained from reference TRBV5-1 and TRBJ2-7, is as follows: KAGVTQTPRYLIKTRGQQVTLSCSPISGHRSVSWYQQTPGQGLQFLFEYFSETQRNKGNFPGRFSGRQFSNSRSEMNVSTLELGDSALYLCASRRVSSYEQYFGPGTRLTVT.

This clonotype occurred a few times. Written as DNA, the CDR3 is TGTGCCAGCAGCCCAATTCCGGGAAGTAATGAAGCTTTCTTT. Translated, it gives CASSPIPGSNEAFF. The chain couples TRBV16 to TRBJ1-1, with D uncertain. Germline CDR1 reads KGHSY; CDR2 reads FQNENV. V lost 4 bases and J lost 7, with 16 bases in between. The CDR3 is 14 residues long.

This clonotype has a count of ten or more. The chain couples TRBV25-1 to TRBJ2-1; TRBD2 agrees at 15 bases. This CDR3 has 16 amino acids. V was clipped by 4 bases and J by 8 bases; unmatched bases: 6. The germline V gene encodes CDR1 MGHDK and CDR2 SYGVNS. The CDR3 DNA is TGTGCCAGCAGTGGCTGGGGACTAGCGGGAGGAGATGAGCAGTTCTTC. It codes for CASSGWGLAGGDEQFF.

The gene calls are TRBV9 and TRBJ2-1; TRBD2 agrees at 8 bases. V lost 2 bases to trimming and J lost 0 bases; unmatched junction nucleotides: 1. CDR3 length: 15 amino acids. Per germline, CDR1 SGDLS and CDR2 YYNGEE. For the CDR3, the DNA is TGTGCCAGCAGCGTCGGGGGGGGCTCCTACAATGAGCAGTTCTTC. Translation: CASSVGGGSYNEQFF.

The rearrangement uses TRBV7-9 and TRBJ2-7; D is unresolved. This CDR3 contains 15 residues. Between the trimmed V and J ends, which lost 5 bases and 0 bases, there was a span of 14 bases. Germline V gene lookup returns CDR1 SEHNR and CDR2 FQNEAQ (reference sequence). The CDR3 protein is CASSRVGQSSYEQYF. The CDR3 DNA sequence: TGTGCCAGCAGCCGCGTGGGTCAGAGCTCCTACGAGCAGTACTTC.

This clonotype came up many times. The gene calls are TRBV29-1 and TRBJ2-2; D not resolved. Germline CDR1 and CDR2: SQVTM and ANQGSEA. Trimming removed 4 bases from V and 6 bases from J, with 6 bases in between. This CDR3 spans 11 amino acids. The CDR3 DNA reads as TGCAGCGTTGGACTGGCCGGGGAGCTGTTTTTT. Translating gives CSVGLAGELFF.

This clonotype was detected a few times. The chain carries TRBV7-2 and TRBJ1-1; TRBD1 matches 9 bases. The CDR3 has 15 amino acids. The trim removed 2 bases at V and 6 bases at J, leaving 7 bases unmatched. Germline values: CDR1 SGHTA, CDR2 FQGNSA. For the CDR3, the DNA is TGTGCCAGCAGCTTATACAGGGGGCGATCCCCTGAAGCTTTCTTT. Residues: CASSLYRGRSPEAFF.

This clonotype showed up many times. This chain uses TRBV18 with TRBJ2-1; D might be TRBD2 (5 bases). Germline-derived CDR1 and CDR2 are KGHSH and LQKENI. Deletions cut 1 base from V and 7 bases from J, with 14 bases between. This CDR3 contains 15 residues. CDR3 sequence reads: CASSPRPGYTNEQFF. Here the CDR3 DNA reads TGTGCCAGCTCACCACGGCCGGGATACACAAATGAGCAGTTCTTC.

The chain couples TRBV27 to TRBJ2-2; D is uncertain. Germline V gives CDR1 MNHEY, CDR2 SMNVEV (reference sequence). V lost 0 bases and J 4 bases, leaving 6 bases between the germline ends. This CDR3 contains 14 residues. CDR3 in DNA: TGTGCCAGCAGTTTATCGGCGATCACCGGGGAGCTGTTTTTT. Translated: CASSLSAITGELFF.

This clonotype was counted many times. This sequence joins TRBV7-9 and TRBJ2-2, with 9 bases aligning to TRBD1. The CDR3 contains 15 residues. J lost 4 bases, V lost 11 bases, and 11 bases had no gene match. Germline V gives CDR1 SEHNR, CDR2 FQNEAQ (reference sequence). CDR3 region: CAGKGTGRGTGELFF. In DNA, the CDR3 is TGTGCCGGGAAAGGGACAGGGCGCGGCACCGGGGAGCTGTTTTTT.

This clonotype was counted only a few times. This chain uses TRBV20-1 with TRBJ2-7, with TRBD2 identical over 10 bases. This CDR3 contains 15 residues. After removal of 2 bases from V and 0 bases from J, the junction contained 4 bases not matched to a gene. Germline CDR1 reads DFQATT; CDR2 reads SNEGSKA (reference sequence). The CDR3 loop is CSARTSGTFSYEQYF. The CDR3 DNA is TGCAGTGCTAGAACTAGCGGGACCTTCTCCTACGAGCAGTACTTC.

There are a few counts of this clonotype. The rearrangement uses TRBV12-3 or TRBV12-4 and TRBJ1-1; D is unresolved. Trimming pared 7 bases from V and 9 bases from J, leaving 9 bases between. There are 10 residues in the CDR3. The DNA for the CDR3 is TGTGCCAGCATCCAAAATCAAGCTTTCTTT. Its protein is CASIQNQAFF.

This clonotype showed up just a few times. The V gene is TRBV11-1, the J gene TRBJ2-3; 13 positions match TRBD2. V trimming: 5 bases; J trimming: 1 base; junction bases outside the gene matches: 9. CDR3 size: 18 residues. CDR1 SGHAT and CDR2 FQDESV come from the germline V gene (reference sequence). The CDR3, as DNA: TGTGCCAGCAGCACACCGATTGGACTAGCGGGAGGCACAGATACGCAGTATTTT. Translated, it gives CASSTPIGLAGGTDTQYF.

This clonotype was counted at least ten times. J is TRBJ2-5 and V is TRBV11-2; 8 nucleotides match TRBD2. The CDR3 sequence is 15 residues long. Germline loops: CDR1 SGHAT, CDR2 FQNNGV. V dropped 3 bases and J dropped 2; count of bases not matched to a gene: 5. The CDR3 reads CASSFTSGNQETQYF. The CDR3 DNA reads TGTGCCAGCAGCTTCACTAGCGGTAATCAAGAGACCCAGTACTTC.

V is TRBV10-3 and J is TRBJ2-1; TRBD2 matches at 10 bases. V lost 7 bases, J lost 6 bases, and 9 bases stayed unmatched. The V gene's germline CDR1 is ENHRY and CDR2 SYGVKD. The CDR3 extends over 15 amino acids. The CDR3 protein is CAITEAGGPGNEQFF. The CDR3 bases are TGTGCCATCACCGAAGCGGGAGGGCCTGGCAATGAGCAGTTCTTC.

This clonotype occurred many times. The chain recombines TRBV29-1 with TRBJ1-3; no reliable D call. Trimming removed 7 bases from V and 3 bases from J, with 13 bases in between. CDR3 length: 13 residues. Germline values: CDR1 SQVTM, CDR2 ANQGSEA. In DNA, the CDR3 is TGCAGCGCCAGCGCGGGGTTTGGAAACACCATATATTTT. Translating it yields CSASAGFGNTIYF.